Listed here are 20 T cell receptor beta chains from one sample, sequenced in a study of read filtering for tumor transcriptome and immune sequencing. From approximately 430 ng of RNA, a library with molecular barcoded alpha/delta and beta/gamma adaptors was made. TCRdb analysed the reads with MiXCR anew, one entry per CDR3 protein. This sample has around 26,000 distinct CDR3 sequences, with approximately 15% found just once. Sequencing used a population of CD138-negative cells sorted from bone marrow. These receptors were obtained from a donor aged 40 or over with multiple myeloma.

At least ten counts were recorded for this clonotype. V gene TRBV10-3 combines with J gene TRBJ2-1; D ambiguous. Trimming removed 2 bases from V and 10 bases from J, with 12 bases in between. This CDR3 spans 13 amino acids. Germline assignment: CDR1 ENHRY and CDR2 SYGVKD. For the CDR3, the DNA is TGTGCCATCAGTGAGCGCCTAGTAGACGAGCAGTTCTTC. Amino acids: CAISERLVDEQFF.

This clonotype was seen repeatedly, ten times or more. This chain connects TRBV5-1 to TRBJ2-3; TRBD2 aligns across 9 bases. V dropped 5 bases and J dropped 4; count of bases not matched to a gene: 8. The CDR3 sequence is 15 residues long. Germline V gene data show CDR1 as SGHRS and CDR2 as YFSETQ. In DNA, the CDR3 is TGCGCCAGCAGGATTAGCGGGAGAGGCCCAGATACGCAGTATTTT. Protein: CASRISGRGPDTQYF.

This clonotype was picked up many times. The chain uses TRBV2 and TRBJ1-2; unclear D gene. V was shortened by 4 bases and J by 3 bases, with 9 bases between the two germline ends. CDR3 length equals 13 residues. Looked up from germline, CDR1 is SNHLY and CDR2 is FYNNEI. The CDR3 DNA follows: TGTGCCAGCAGTGGAACACGAGACTATGGCTACACCTTC. It is translated as CASSGTRDYGYTF.

This clonotype was recorded at least ten times. The CDR3 sequence is CASSGQGGRTGELFF. In DNA, the CDR3 is TGTGCCAGCAGTGGACAGGGGGGCAGGACCGGGGAGCTGTTTTTT. The J gene is TRBJ2-2, the V gene TRBV2; 9 positions agree with TRBD1. J gave up 5 bases and V 4 bases, and 5 bases lay outside the gene matches. CDR1 is SNHLY and CDR2 is FYNNEI in the germline V gene. The CDR3 loop spans 15 amino acids.

This clonotype was observed at least ten times. This chain uses TRBV18 with TRBJ1-2, with 10 positions matching TRBD1. The J segment lost 7 bases and the V segment lost 3 bases, leaving 8 bases of the junction unmatched. CDR1 and CDR2 from the germline V gene are KGHSH and LQKENI. This CDR3 comprises 15 residues. In DNA, the CDR3 is TGTGCCAGCTCACCGGGACAGGGGATGGACTCTGGCTACACCTTC. It codes for CASSPGQGMDSGYTF.

This clonotype was picked up many times. The chain has TRBV7-9 and TRBJ1-2; maybe TRBD1 (5 bases). Germline CDR1 SEHNR, CDR2 FQNEAQ (reference sequence). The CDR3 covers 13 residues. Trimming removed 4 bases at V and 9 bases at J, with 15 bases between. The CDR3 spells CASSSNAGYSYTF. In DNA, the CDR3 is TGTGCCAGCAGCTCAAACGCAGGGTACAGCTACACCTTC.

V and J are TRBV7-2 and TRBJ1-3, with D unclear. V lost 2 bases to trimming and J lost 14 bases, with 16 bases between them. CDR3 length: 13 amino acids. Germline assignment: CDR1 SGHTA and CDR2 FQGNSA. The DNA for the CDR3 is TGTGCCAGCAGCTTAATCCTTGAAGGAGTATTATATTTT. Translation: CASSLILEGVLYF.

This clonotype has a count of ten or more. This chain links TRBV29-1 with TRBJ1-1, with D possibly matching TRBD1 (5 bases). The CDR3 sequence is 13 residues long. Germline V CDR1 and CDR2: SQVTM, ANQGSEA. Deletions cut 6 bases from V and 3 bases from J, with 14 bases between. The DNA of the CDR3 is TGCAGCGTGGGGCGGAGTTTGGACACTGAAGCTTTCTTT. It is translated as CSVGRSLDTEAFF.

This clonotype was seen ten or more times. Here the CDR3 DNA reads TGCAGTGCCACCGGGACTAGCGGGAGGGATTCGAATGAGCAGTTCTTC. It specifies CSATGTSGRDSNEQFF. The V gene is TRBV20-1, the J gene TRBJ2-1, with TRBD2 identical over 16 bases. CDR3 length: 16 residues. The junction had 9 bases not matched to a gene; V was cut back by 6 bases and J by 7 bases. CDR1 and CDR2 from the germline V gene are DFQATT and SNEGSKA (reference sequence).

This clonotype was observed many times. The rearrangement joins TRBV11-2 to TRBJ2-7; 9 nucleotides agree with TRBD2. This CDR3 has 15 residues. J lost 4 bases, V lost 1 base, and 5 bases had no gene match. Germline V gene sequence: CDR1 SGHAT, CDR2 FQNNGV. CDR3 nucleotide sequence: TGTGCCAGCAGCTTAGCTCCGGGACTAGCTTACGAGCAGTACTTC. Amino acids: CASSLAPGLAYEQYF.

There are many counts of this clonotype. The chain joins TRBV15 to TRBJ2-3, with D uncertain. The CDR3 consists of 13 residues. V was cut by 0 bases and J by 6 bases, with 7 bases left in between. Per the germline V gene, CDR1 is LNHNV and CDR2 is YYDKDF (reference sequence). This CDR3 is CATSRERFDTQYF. The CDR3 DNA follows: TGTGCCACCAGCAGAGAGCGGTTTGATACGCAGTATTTT.

With respect to this clonotype: A much bigger clone sits one base away, suggesting this may be a read error. The chain recombines TRBV20-1 with TRBJ2-5; D not resolved. Between the trimmed V and J ends, which lost 8 bases and 4 bases, there was a span of 11 bases. CDR1 is DFQATT, CDR2 SNEGSKA, per germline (reference sequence). The CDR3 runs to 11 residues. The CDR3 bases are TGCAGTACTCCAGTTGGAGAGACCCAGTACTTC. Its protein is CSTPVGETQYF.

To note about this clonotype: Here the CDR3 omits its conserved ending phenylalanine or tryptophan, so a read error is the likely source. The gene calls are TRBV5-1 and TRBJ2-3, with D unresolved. TRBJ1-5 matches the DNA end more closely, so the J call is doubtful. The CDR3 covers 16 residues. CDR1 and CDR2 (germline): SGHRS, YFSETQ. The CDR3 DNA reads TGCGCCAGCAGCATGGGTTCTAGCGGGAATACAGATACGCAGCATTCT. Encoded protein: CASSMGSSGNTDTQHS.

This clonotype appeared many times. The chain carries TRBV20-1 and TRBJ1-4; 8 bases agree with TRBD1. Trimming removed 5 bases from V and 1 base from J; junction bases left unmatched: 3. Germline loops: CDR1 DFQATT, CDR2 SNEGSKA (reference sequence). This CDR3 region has 14 residues. CDR3 DNA sequence: TGCAGTGCTCGAGGACAGGGAACTAATGAAAAACTGTTTTTT. Its protein product is CSARGQGTNEKLFF.

A word on this clonotype: A much larger clone sits a single nucleotide away, making a read error possible. V gene TRBV5-1 combines with J gene TRBJ1-4; D unresolved. Trimming pared 0 bases from V and 8 bases from J, leaving 8 bases between. The CDR3 spans 13 residues. Germline CDR1 is SGHRS and CDR2 is YFSETQ. The CDR3 DNA reads as TGCGCCAGCAGCTTGGAGGCCAAAGAAAAACTGTTTTTT. Protein product: CASSLEAKEKLFF.

As concerns this clonotype: This likely came from a read error, as a far larger clone is one base away. The rearrangement uses TRBV7-2 and TRBJ1-1; a weak D match, TRBD1 (5 bases). The CDR3 contains 16 residues. Trimming pared 1 base from V and 4 bases from J, leaving 16 bases between. Looked up from germline, CDR1 is SGHTA and CDR2 is FQGNSA. The CDR3 nucleotides read TGTGCCAGCAGCTTAGAAGGGTCGGGGGTCCTCACTGAAGCTTTCTTT. It specifies CASSLEGSGVLTEAFF.

Ten or more counts support this clonotype. Relative to the germline gene, one junction end is altered; a read error may explain this. The rearrangement links TRBV28 to TRBJ1-1; 7 nucleotides align to TRBD1. The CDR3 covers 14 residues. Germline CDR1 and CDR2: MDHEN and SYDVKM. The CDR3 DNA reads TGTGCCAGCACCCGACAGGGACCGGGCACTGAAGCTTTTTTT. It codes for CASTRQGPGTEAFF.

Details on this clonotype: The likely explanation is a read error, given a far larger clone one base away. This sequence joins TRBV6-2 or TRBV6-3 and TRBJ2-1; D perhaps matches TRBD2 (5 bases). CDR3 length: 12 residues. The germline V gene encodes CDR1 MNHEY and CDR2 SVGEGT. The CDR3 DNA follows: TGTACCAGCAGCGAAGGACTTGGCTACGAGTTCTTC. As protein: CTSSEGLGYEFF.

This clonotype occurred many times. The V call is TRBV7-9, the J call TRBJ1-4, with D hard to call. The V and J ends lost 5 bases and 0 bases respectively, with 13 bases between them. CDR1 and CDR2 from the germline V gene are SEHNR and FQNEAQ (reference sequence). The CDR3 has 16 residues. CDR3 in amino acids: CASSHGDRSTNEKLFF. The CDR3 nucleotides are TGTGCCAGCAGCCACGGAGATCGGTCAACTAATGAAAAACTGTTTTTT.

As to this clonotype: A much bigger clone sits one base away, suggesting this may be a read error. This chain uses TRBV20-1 with TRBJ2-3; D remains unclear. The J call may not be correct, given that the DNA end is closer to TRBJ1-5. Per the germline V gene, CDR1 is DFQATT and CDR2 is SNEGSKA (reference sequence). The CDR3 runs to 15 residues. CDR3 sequence: CSAAADATSTDTQHF. The DNA for the CDR3 is TGCAGTGCTGCTGCAGACGCTACTAGCACAGATACGCAGCATTTT.